A single sample gave rise to the 2 T cell receptor beta chains below, sequenced in a study of blood T cell repertoires in COVID-19. Clones were read by immunoSEQ multiplex PCR, and TCRdb kept only the in-frame ones, dropping some. The profile shows about 90,000 clones, roughly nine tenths of them singletons. Sequencing was done on a sample of peripheral blood. The receptor source for this set is a human donor with active COVID-19. The donor label of this sample is uncertain.

The J gene is TRBJ1-4, the V gene TRBV27; possibly TRBD1 for D (5 bases). V was cut by 8 bases and J by 2 bases, with 6 bases left in between. Germline CDR1 reads MNHEY; CDR2 reads SMNVEV (reference sequence). CDR3 length: 12 residues. The CDR3 protein is CASRGTNEKLFF. CDR3 in DNA: TGTGCCAGCCGGGGGACTAATGAAAAACTGTTTTTT.

This chain connects TRBV24-1 to TRBJ2-3, with 7 bases identical to TRBD1. The CDR3 totals 16 residues. Unmatched junction bases numbered 8, after V lost 4 bases and J lost 2 bases. Germline V gene lookup returns CDR1 KGHDR and CDR2 SFDVKD. The CDR3 DNA is TGTGCCACCAGTGACTCCGGGACAGCAGACACAGATACGCAGTATTTT. Translated: CATSDSGTADTDTQYF.